One T cell receptor (beta chain) is described in this entry. This sample was included in a study of T cells in Graves' hyperthyroidism and ophthalmopathy. RNA transcripts served as the template for amplifying TCR beta CDR3 regions. First-round RT-PCR with HTBI primers amplified the TCR CDR3 region. TCRdb passed the multiplex PCR reads through MiXCR, listing each CDR3 protein once. The sample consists of hundreds of thousands of distinct CDR3 sequences, 15% to 20% of them appearing once. CDR1 LGHDT and CDR2 YNNKEL come from the germline V gene (reference sequence). Trimming left V 2 bases short and J 2 bases short, with 10 bases between. There are 14 residues in the CDR3. A lack of ophthalmopathy progression within 18 months defined stable Graves' hyperthyroidism.

This sequence joins TRBV3-1 and TRBJ2-7; D unclear. The origin of this receptor is a woman younger than 45 with Graves' hyperthyroidism. The sample comprised blood. The CDR3 loop is CASSQSTAAYEQYF. The CDR3 DNA reads TGTGCCAGCAGCCAATCCACCGCAGCCTACGAGCAGTACTTC.